This TCR beta chain derives from a study of vaccination and CD4 T cells after COVID-19. Study details: Convalescent participants consisted of six males and four females, two being Hispanic. Samples were taken after vaccination, a median of roughly 65 days after dose two, with a range of 14 to 241. General study points: Median about 90% of reactive clones detected in convalescent patients emerged only post-vaccination. There was no significant change from approximately 21 to 38 median reactive clonotypes.

MiXCR was run by TCRdb on the PCR reads, yielding one entry per CDR3 protein. The table includes 20,000 to 25,000 distinct CDR3 sequences, around three fifths detected once. Points on this clonotype: Its specificity is unknown.

The material was CD4+ T cells from blood, obtained before SARS-CoV-2 vaccination. This sequence was found in a human donor who had recovered from COVID-19.

The CDR3 here is CASSYRDRGAYEQYF. CDR3 DNA: TGTGCCAGCAGTTATCGGGACAGGGGGGCCTACGAGCAGTACTTC. The V gene is TRBV6-5, the J gene TRBJ2-7; 11 bases line up with TRBD1. The CDR3 consists of 15 residues. Losses at the gene ends were 3 bases for V and 2 bases for J; bases not matched to a gene: 3. The V gene's germline CDR1 is MNHEY and CDR2 SVGAGI.